Shown below are 20 T cell receptor beta chains from a single sample sequenced in a study of cytomegalovirus exposure and HLA in healthy donors. Primers included in the PCR were 60 Vbeta and 13 Jbeta primers. Assay used: immunoSEQ multiplex PCR; TCRdb lists only in-frame clones, some missing. The sample includes fewer than 200,000 clones, roughly 13% of them seen just once. The sample was PBMCs. The receptors originated from a man in his forties or fifties in good health and CMV-seropositive.

A few counts support this clone. The chain links TRBV4-3 to TRBJ2-5; D might be TRBD1 (5 bases). There are 15 residues in the CDR3. V gave up 4 bases and J gave up 0 bases, with 12 bases separating them. Germline-derived CDR1 and CDR2 are LGHNA and YSLEER. The CDR3 bases are TGCGCCAGCAGCCTTAATGGGGCTAACCAAGAGACCCAGTACTTC. This codes for CASSLNGANQETQYF.

This clone has only a few counts. J is TRBJ1-2 and V is TRBV11-3; the D is unclear. Germline CDR1 is SGHNT and CDR2 is YENEEA. The CDR3 runs to 16 residues. Trimming left V 1 base short and J 4 bases short, with 16 bases between. Here the CDR3 reads CASSLGLVRESYGYTF. CDR3 DNA: TGTGCCAGCAGCTTAGGACTGGTGAGGGAAAGCTATGGCTACACCTTC.

The DNA for the CDR3 is TGTGCCAGCAGTGAATACAGGCAGGATCAGCCCCAGCATTTT. Translation gives CASSEYRQDQPQHF. The V gene is TRBV25-1, the J gene TRBJ1-5; no clear D. Per the germline V gene, CDR1 is MGHDK and CDR2 is SYGVNS. V dropped 0 bases and J dropped 5 bases, with 8 bases sitting between them. The CDR3 runs 14 residues. Full variable domain (outside the CDR3, taken from reference TRBV25-1 and TRBJ1-5): EADIYQTPRYLVIGTGKKITLECSQTMGHDKMYWYQQDPGMELHLIHYSYGVNSTEKGDLSSESTVSRIRTEHFPLTLESARPSHTSQYLCASSEYRQDQPQHFGDGTRLSIL.

The V gene is TRBV7-9, the J gene TRBJ2-3; weak D call: TRBD1 (6 bases). Trimming pared 4 bases from V and 6 bases from J, leaving 8 bases between. CDR1 and CDR2 from the germline V gene are SEHNR and FQNEAQ (reference sequence). CDR3 length: 12 amino acids. CDR3: CASSSRGDTQYF. The CDR3 coding sequence is TGTGCCAGCAGCTCAAGGGGGGATACGCAGTATTTT.

The chain joins TRBV28 to TRBJ2-3; 10 nucleotides match TRBD1. CDR3 size: 14 residues. Germline-derived CDR1 and CDR2 are MDHEN and SYDVKM. The ends lost 5 bases at V and 4 bases at J; junction bases unmatched: 3. The CDR3 nucleotides read TGTGCCAGCAGTATCGGACAGGGGGCAGATACGCAGTATTTT. Translation gives CASSIGQGADTQYF.

This clone was counted only a few times. The V call is TRBV6-1, the J call TRBJ1-6; D gene uncertain. The CDR3 is 14 amino acids. Germline V CDR1 and CDR2: MNHNS, SASEGT. V lost 7 bases and J lost 7, with 14 bases in between. CDR3 protein: CASKLEVENSPLHF. For the CDR3, the DNA is TGTGCCAGCAAACTCGAAGTGGAGAATTCACCCCTCCACTTT.

The chain couples TRBV28 to TRBJ1-2; D is unclear. V lost 5 bases and J lost 4, with 11 bases in between. The germline gives CDR1 MDHEN, CDR2 SYDVKM. The CDR3 is 13 amino acids. CDR3 in DNA: TGTGCCAGCAGTCCGTCGTTTGTCTATGGCTACACCTTC. Its translation: CASSPSFVYGYTF.

This CDR3 reads CASSQSKRNEQYF. The DNA for the CDR3 is TGCGCCAGCAGTCAATCTAAGCGGAACGAGCAGTACTTC. V and J are TRBV23-1 and TRBJ2-7; D perhaps matches TRBD2 (5 bases). TRBV23-1 is an open reading frame whose function is uncertain. The ends were cut back, 0 bases at V and 5 bases at J, with 8 bases in the middle. The CDR3 loop spans 13 amino acids.

The gene calls are TRBV9 and TRBJ2-4; D might be TRBD2 (6 bases). Trimming pared 0 bases from V and 7 bases from J, leaving 11 bases between. CDR3 length equals 14 residues. The germline gives CDR1 SGDLS, CDR2 YYNGEE. The chain's CDR3 is CASSVDPGGNIQYF. The CDR3 DNA follows: TGTGCCAGCAGCGTAGATCCAGGAGGGAACATTCAGTACTTC.

The CDR3 sequence is CASSLEQDTDTQYF. For the CDR3, the DNA is TGTGCCAGCAGCTTAGAACAGGATACAGATACGCAGTATTTT. J is TRBJ2-3 and V is TRBV7-9, with D possibly matching TRBD1 (5 bases). This CDR3 region has 14 residues. Trimming removed 1 base at V and 3 bases at J, with 8 bases between. CDR1 and CDR2 (germline): SEHNR, FQNEAQ (reference sequence).

The table lists this clone with a few counts. The chain is built from TRBV28 and TRBJ1-6; no firm D call. The V and J ends lost 6 bases and 3 bases respectively, with 9 bases between them. This CDR3 comprises 14 residues. In germline, CDR1 is MDHEN, CDR2 SYDVKM. This chain's CDR3 is CASREGNYNSPLHF. For the CDR3, the DNA is TGTGCCAGCAGGGAGGGAAACTATAATTCACCCCTCCACTTT.

The chain carries TRBV5-6 and TRBJ1-1, with D possibly being TRBD1 (6 bases). This CDR3 spans 15 amino acids. The germline gives CDR1 SGHDT, CDR2 YYEEEE. Trimming left V 4 bases short and J 2 bases short, with 15 bases between. CDR3 bases: TGTGCCAGCAGCCCGGGGGGCGGGGATAACACTGAAGCTTTCTTT. Residues: CASSPGGGDNTEAFF.

This clone was seen a handful of times. V is TRBV6-1 and J is TRBJ2-2, with TRBD2 identical over 11 bases. Germline CDR1 MNHNS, CDR2 SASEGT. V was pared by 5 bases and J by 4 bases, with 3 bases of the junction left unmatched. The CDR3 is 15 residues long. CDR3 DNA: TGTGCCAGCAGTCTAGCGGGGGGAGGCACCGGGGAGCTGTTTTTT. Its protein product is CASSLAGGGTGELFF.

This clone has just a few counts. The CDR3 spells CASSLVQLAGEVETQYF. The CDR3 DNA sequence: TGCGCCAGCAGCTTGGTGCAGTTAGCGGGGGAGGTGGAGACCCAGTACTTC. The genes are TRBV5-1 and TRBJ2-5, with 9 bases aligning to TRBD2. Germline lookup yields CDR1 SGHRS and CDR2 YFSETQ. The CDR3 is 17 amino acids. The J segment lost 5 bases and the V segment lost 0 bases, leaving 11 bases of the junction unmatched.

The chain carries TRBV2 and TRBJ2-3; 11 bases map to TRBD1. V lost 6 bases, J lost 3 bases, and 5 bases stayed unmatched. The CDR3 sequence is 15 residues long. Looked up from germline, CDR1 is SNHLY and CDR2 is FYNNEI. The CDR3 region has the DNA TGTGCCAGCAGGGGGGACAGGGGGTTTACAGATACGCAGTATTTT. Its protein product is CASRGDRGFTDTQYF.

This clone was observed a few times. V is TRBV29-1 and J is TRBJ2-2, with D tentatively TRBD2 (6 bases). The germline CDR1 and CDR2 sequences are SQVTM and ANQGSEA. This CDR3 is 14 amino acids long. CDR3 DNA sequence: TGCGGCGGCGGGCGGCGGGGAGGTACCGGGGAGCTGTTTTTT. This codes for CGGGRRGGTGELFF.

This rearrangement joins TRBV9 to TRBJ1-4, with TRBD1 matching over 8 bases. The CDR3 covers 17 residues. The V and J ends lost 0 bases and 2 bases, in that order; junction bases with no gene match: 6. Germline-derived CDR1 and CDR2 are SGDLS and YYNGEE. In DNA, the CDR3 is TGTGCCAGCAGCGTAGCTGCAGGGGGCCTTACTAATGAAAAACTGTTTTTT. It codes for CASSVAAGGLTNEKLFF. Filled out from reference TRBV9 and TRBJ1-4, the complete variable domain reads DSGVTQTPKHLITATGQRVTLRCSPRSGDLSVYWYQQSLDQGLQFLIQYYNGEERAKGNILERFSAQQFPDLHSELNLSSLELGDSALYFCASSVAAGGLTNEKLFFGSGTQLSVL.

V is TRBV7-2 and J is TRBJ1-1; possibly TRBD1 for D (6 bases). Between the trimmed V and J ends, which lost 5 bases and 1 base, there was a span of 14 bases. This CDR3 is 15 amino acids long. CDR1 is SGHTA and CDR2 is FQGNSA in the germline V gene. The CDR3 region is CASSPDGQSNTEAFF. In DNA, the CDR3 is TGTGCCAGCAGCCCGGACGGACAGTCGAACACTGAAGCTTTCTTT.

The chain recombines TRBV11-2 with TRBJ2-2, with D perhaps matching TRBD1 (5 bases). Between the trimmed V and J ends, which lost 1 base and 2 bases, there was a span of 8 bases. The CDR3 contains 15 residues. Germline loops: CDR1 SGHAT, CDR2 FQNNGV. The CDR3 DNA reads TGTGCCAGCAGCTTAGCCAGGGTAAACACCGGGGAGCTGTTTTTT. As protein: CASSLARVNTGELFF.

This clone came up a few times. The V gene is TRBV7-9, the J gene TRBJ2-5; 9 bases agree with TRBD1. The V and J ends lost 5 bases and 5 bases, in that order; junction bases with no gene match: 3. The CDR3 contains 13 residues. Germline loops: CDR1 SEHNR, CDR2 FQNEAQ (reference sequence). CDR3 sequence: CASSIQGAETQYF. The DNA of the CDR3 is TGTGCCAGCAGCATACAGGGGGCGGAGACCCAGTACTTC.